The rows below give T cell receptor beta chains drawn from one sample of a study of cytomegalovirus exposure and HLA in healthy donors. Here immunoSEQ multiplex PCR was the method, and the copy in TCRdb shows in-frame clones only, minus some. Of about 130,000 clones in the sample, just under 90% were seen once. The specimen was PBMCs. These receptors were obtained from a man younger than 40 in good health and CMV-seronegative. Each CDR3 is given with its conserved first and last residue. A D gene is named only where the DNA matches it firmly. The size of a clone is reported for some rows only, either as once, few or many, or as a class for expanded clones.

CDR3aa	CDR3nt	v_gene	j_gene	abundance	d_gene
CASSQVGRGPRQPQHF	TGCGCCAGCAGCCAAGTTGGCAGGGGCCCGCGTCAGCCCCAGCATTTT	TRBV4-1	TRBJ1-5	.	.
CASSLWTLGTEAFF	TGTGCCAGCAGCTTGTGGACATTGGGAACTGAAGCTTTCTTT	TRBV13	TRBJ1-1	.	.
CASSLALQGGIETQYF	TGTGCCAGCAGCTTAGCCCTACAGGGGGGTATCGAGACCCAGTACTTC	TRBV7-9	TRBJ2-5	.	TRBD1
CASRGLARTYNEQFF	TGTGCCAGTAGGGGACTAGCCAGGACCTACAATGAGCAGTTCTTC	TRBV19	TRBJ2-1	.	TRBD2
CASSLKSGGNTIYF	TGTGCCAGCAGCTTAAAGTCGGGGGGCAACACCATATATTTT	TRBV7-2	TRBJ1-3	.	.
CASRRGQVYEQYF	TGTGCCAGCAGAAGAGGACAGGTATACGAGCAGTACTTC	TRBV6-5	TRBJ2-7	.	TRBD1
CASGESYSNQPQHF	TGCGCCAGCGGGGAGAGTTATAGCAATCAGCCCCAGCATTTT	TRBV10-2	TRBJ1-5	.	.
CASDPRIGGANDEQYF	TGTGCCAGCGACCCCAGGATTGGGGGGGCTAACGACGAGCAGTACTTC	TRBV28	TRBJ2-7	.	.
CASSHGTGNQPQHF	TGTGCCAGCAGCCATGGGACAGGGAATCAGCCCCAGCATTTT	TRBV7-2	TRBJ1-5	once	TRBD1
CASSQDRGNTEAFF	TGCGCCAGCAGCCAGGACAGGGGAAACACTGAAGCTTTCTTT	TRBV4-1	TRBJ1-1	.	TRBD1
CASSTGTDNIQYF	TGTGCCAGCAGCACCGGGACAGACAACATTCAGTACTTC	TRBV7-3	TRBJ2-4	.	TRBD1
CASSRLGRSQPQHF	TGTGCCAGCAGTCGACTTGGAAGGAGTCAGCCCCAGCATTTT	TRBV6-6	TRBJ1-5	.	.
CASSPRPGTRNDIQYF	TGTGCCAGCTCACCACGGCCCGGGACTCGTAATGACATTCAGTACTTC	TRBV18	TRBJ2-4	.	.
CASSQAGLAGVYEQYF	TGCGCCAGCAGCCAAGCGGGACTAGCGGGGGTTTACGAGCAGTACTTC	TRBV4-1	TRBJ2-7	.	TRBD2
CASSRGGSNTGELFF	TGTGCCAGCAGCCGCGGGGGGTCGAACACCGGGGAGCTGTTTTTT	TRBV7-2	TRBJ2-2	.	TRBD2
CASSPPPTGPRSNQPQHF	TGTGCCAGCAGTCCCCCCCCCACAGGTCCGAGGAGCAATCAGCCCCAGCATTTT	TRBV28	TRBJ1-5	.	.
CRPDTKGYTF	TGCAGGCCCGACACGAAGGGCTACACCTTC	TRBV20-1	TRBJ1-2	.	.
CASSLVSGGPNEQFF	TGCGCCAGCAGCTTGGTGAGCGGGGGGCCAAATGAGCAGTTCTTC	TRBV5-1	TRBJ2-1	.	TRBD2
CASQEGARTDTQYF	TGTGCCAGTCAGGAGGGGGCGCGGACAGATACGCAGTATTTT	TRBV28	TRBJ2-3	.	.
CATGYRNLGYTF	TGTGCCACAGGGTATAGGAACCTTGGCTACACCTTC	TRBV28	TRBJ1-2	.	.
CASSRLASPGEQYF	TGTGCCAGTAGCAGACTAGCTTCCCCCGGCGAGCAGTACTTC	TRBV19	TRBJ2-7	.	TRBD2
CASSFRRRGEKLFF	.	TRBV5-6	TRBJ1-4	.	.
CASSSLAGGPDTQYF	TGCGCCAGCAGCTCACTAGCGGGGGGGCCGGATACGCAGTATTTT	TRBV5-1	TRBJ2-3	.	TRBD2
CASSRVLGTEAFF	TGCGCCAGCAGCAGAGTTCTAGGCACTGAAGCTTTCTTT	TRBV4-1	TRBJ1-1	.	.
CASSLERYEQYF	TGCGCCAGCAGCTTGGAGAGGTACGAGCAGTACTTC	TRBV5-1	TRBJ2-7	.	.
CASTHSSNQPQHF	TGTGCCAGCACGCACAGCAGCAATCAGCCCCAGCATTTT	TRBV6-5	TRBJ1-5	.	.
CASSPEQESSGNTIYF	TGTGCCAGCAGTCCCGAGCAGGAAAGCTCTGGAAACACCATATATTTT	TRBV28	TRBJ1-3	.	.
CASSAYLASSGNTIYF	TGTGCCAGCAGTGCATACCTCGCCAGCTCTGGAAACACCATATATTTT	TRBV6-6	TRBJ1-3	.	.
CASSTSRTYEQYF	TGTGCCAGCAGCACCTCGAGAACCTACGAGCAGTACTTC	TRBV11-1	TRBJ2-7	.	.
CASSPGTANTGELFF	TGTGCCAGCTCACCAGGGACAGCGAACACCGGGGAGCTGTTTTTT	TRBV18	TRBJ2-2	.	TRBD1
CARSLDRENTEAFF	TGTGCCAGAAGCTTGGACAGGGAGAACACTGAAGCTTTCTTT	TRBV5-3	TRBJ1-1	.	.
CASSAPGGHRYGYTF	TGTGCCAGTAGTGCCCCAGGGGGCCATCGGTATGGCTACACCTTC	TRBV19	TRBJ1-2	.	TRBD1
CASTQTGGTEAFF	TGTGCCAGCACACAGACAGGGGGAACTGAAGCTTTCTTT	TRBV6-4	TRBJ1-1	.	TRBD1
CASSIVAGAGYGYTF	TGTGCCAGTAGTATAGTGGCGGGAGCCGGCTATGGCTACACCTTC	TRBV19	TRBJ1-2	.	.
CASSSPGKNTEAFF	TGTGCCAGCAGTTCCCCGGGGAAGAACACTGAAGCTTTCTTT	TRBV28	TRBJ1-1	.	.